Shown below are 13 T cell receptor beta chains from a single sample sequenced in a study of T cell responses to AZD1222 COVID-19 vaccine. Some clones are missing from TCRdb's copy, which holds only in-frame ones; the method was immunoSEQ multiplex PCR. The sample records fewer than 150,000 clones, 90% being singletons. The sample consisted of peripheral blood, taken on day 0 of AZD1222 vaccination. The receptors derive from an adult in good health.

The chain carries TRBV6-6 and TRBJ1-5; no clear D gene. V lost 4 bases to trimming and J lost 7 bases, with 14 bases between them. The germline V gene encodes CDR1 MNHNY and CDR2 SVGAGI (reference sequence). This CDR3 has 14 residues. The CDR3 loop is CASSSASAVQPQHF. DNA for the CDR3: TGTGCCAGCAGTTCGGCCTCGGCGGTCCAGCCCCAGCATTTT.

This clone was seen only a few times. V gene TRBV12-3 or TRBV12-4 combines with J gene TRBJ1-5; D unresolved. The ends were cut back, 7 bases at V and 7 bases at J, with 14 bases in the middle. The CDR3 is 13 residues long. The CDR3 DNA reads as TGTGCCAGCACCGCAGCATTCGGGCAGCCCCAGCATTTT. Protein: CASTAAFGQPQHF.

The chain has TRBV30 and TRBJ1-2; no clear D. V was pared by 8 bases and J by 7 bases, with 17 bases between. CDR1 is GTSNPN, CDR2 SVGIG, per germline (reference sequence). This CDR3 spans 12 amino acids. CDR3 region: CALGGFSFGYTF. The CDR3, as DNA: TGTGCCCTGGGAGGGTTTTCCTTTGGCTACACCTTC.

V gene TRBV7-2 combines with J gene TRBJ2-7; D not resolved. CDR1 is SGHTA, CDR2 FQGNSA, per germline. The V and J ends lost 1 base and 0 bases respectively, with 16 bases between them. This CDR3 contains 17 residues. The DNA of the CDR3 is TGTGCCAGCAGCTTAGAGCGTGTAGGGCCCCTCTCCTACGAGCAGTACTTC. This codes for CASSLERVGPLSYEQYF. The whole variable domain, filled in from reference TRBV7-2 and TRBJ2-7, reads GAGVSQSPSNKVTEKGKDVELRCDPISGHTALYWYRQSLGQGLEFLIYFQGNSAPDKSGLPSDRFSAERTGGSVSTLTIQRTQQEDSAVYLCASSLERVGPLSYEQYFGPGTRLTVT.

The chain joins TRBV10-3 to TRBJ2-5; unclear D gene. Germline V CDR1 and CDR2: ENHRY, SYGVKD. V was shortened by 3 bases and J by 0 bases, with 8 bases between the two germline ends. There are 14 residues in the CDR3. The DNA for the CDR3 is TGTGCCATCAGTGACAGTTTGTACCAAGAGACCCAGTACTTC. Residues: CAISDSLYQETQYF.

This clone was recorded a few times. This chain uses TRBV11-1 with TRBJ2-7, with 9 bases identical to TRBD1. The CDR3 contains 16 residues. Germline trimming cut 5 bases from V and 1 base from J; bases unmatched to any gene: 9. Germline assignment: CDR1 SGHAT and CDR2 FQDESV (reference sequence). The CDR3 here is CASSVHVGQGSYEQYF. CDR3 nucleotide sequence: TGTGCCAGCAGCGTCCACGTGGGACAGGGTTCCTACGAGCAGTACTTC.

This chain links TRBV21-1 with TRBJ1-1. TRBV21-1 is recorded as a pseudogene. The CDR3 totals 14 residues. CDR3 protein: CASSRGGGNTEAFF. The CDR3 DNA sequence: TGTGCCAGCAGCCGAGGTGGGGGAAACACTGAAGCTTTCTTT.

V gene TRBV5-6 combines with J gene TRBJ1-2, with D possibly being TRBD1 (5 bases). The CDR3 contains 16 residues. Germline CDR1 reads SGHDT; CDR2 reads YYEEEE. Trimming took off 0 bases at V and 6 bases at J, with 18 bases between the two ends. CDR3 sequence reads: CASSLALGLLGNGYTF. Written as DNA, the CDR3 is TGTGCCAGCAGCTTGGCCCTGGGACTACTAGGCAATGGCTACACCTTC.

The J gene is TRBJ2-5, the V gene TRBV5-8, with D possibly matching TRBD1 (6 bases). This CDR3 spans 16 amino acids. V was trimmed by 1 base and J by 2 bases, leaving 15 bases between them. Germline values: CDR1 SGHTS, CDR2 YDEGEE. The CDR3 DNA reads as TGTGCCAGCAGCTTGTCTGTTTGGACAGATCAAGAGACCCAGTACTTC. Translation: CASSLSVWTDQETQYF.

The chain employs TRBV19 and TRBJ2-6, with 8 bases matching TRBD1. CDR1 and CDR2 from the germline V gene are LNHDA and SQIVND (reference sequence). V lost 1 base and J lost 3; bases outside the gene matches: 5. The CDR3 is 17 amino acids. In DNA, the CDR3 is TGTGCCAGTAGTATAGGTGGACAGGGTTATGGGGCCAACGTCCTGACTTTC. It specifies CASSIGGQGYGANVLTF.

J is TRBJ2-7 and V is TRBV6-5; D may be TRBD1 (5 bases). Germline assignment: CDR1 MNHEY and CDR2 SVGAGI. The CDR3 loop spans 15 amino acids. V shed 2 bases and J shed 1 base, with 12 bases lying between them. The CDR3, as DNA: TGTGCCAGCAGTTACCCCTGGGGCAGTTCCTACGAGCAGTACTTC. This translates into CASSYPWGSSYEQYF.

This clone was detected only once. V gene TRBV23-1 combines with J gene TRBJ1-4, with 7 bases lining up with TRBD1. TRBV23-1 is sorted into the ORF group, with uncertain function. CDR3 length: 20 amino acids. V dropped 4 bases and J dropped 0; count of bases not matched to a gene: 17. This CDR3 reads CASSRIRDSFPTATNEKLFF. Here the CDR3 DNA reads TGCGCCAGCAGTCGGATCCGGGACAGCTTCCCCACTGCAACTAATGAAAAACTGTTTTTT.

Comment on this clone: The germline gene is not matched at one end of the junction; a read error may be the cause. The chain uses TRBV6-5 and TRBJ2-5; 11 positions match TRBD1. CDR1 is MNHEY and CDR2 is SVGAGI in the germline V gene. The length of the CDR3 is 14 residues. The CDR3 region has the DNA TGTGCCAGCAGTTTGGACAGGGGGCAAGGGACCCAGTACTTC. Residues: CASSLDRGQGTQYF.